A single sample is the source of the 23 T cell receptor beta chains below, sequenced in a study of shared clonotypes between healthy human individuals. Profiling relied on immunoSEQ multiplex PCR, and the TCRdb table lists in-frame clones only, not all of them. Of some 1,100,000 clones listed, around three quarters are singletons. The source material was memory CD4+ T cells from PBMCs. Indicated subset: CD45RA-negative fraction. The receptors come from a man aged 18 to 30 in good health. Some clones in this sample may be carry-over from other donors' samples.

The V gene is TRBV7-9, the J gene TRBJ2-5; 10 nucleotides match TRBD2. Germline assignment: CDR1 SEHNR and CDR2 FQNEAQ (reference sequence). The CDR3 totals 16 residues. Germline trimming cut 5 bases from V and 1 base from J; bases unmatched to any gene: 7. For the CDR3, the DNA is TGTGCCAGCAGCCACCAAGCGGGAGGGATCCAAGAGACCCAGTACTTC. Protein: CASSHQAGGIQETQYF.

The V and J genes are TRBV5-1 and TRBJ2-5, with TRBD1 matching 7 bases. The germline V gene has CDR1 SGHRS and CDR2 YFSETQ. J gave up 5 bases and V 4 bases, and 5 bases lay outside the gene matches. This CDR3 spans 13 amino acids. The CDR3 DNA reads as TGCGCCAGCAGCCCCGGACAGGTTGAGACCCAGTACTTC. Translated: CASSPGQVETQYF.

The chain carries TRBV6-1 and TRBJ2-1; TRBD2 matches at 10 bases. The V gene end was trimmed by 7 bases and the J gene end by 5 bases; junction bases not matched to a gene: 5. CDR3 size: 14 residues. Per the germline V gene, CDR1 is MNHNS and CDR2 is SASEGT. CDR3 sequence: CASIPSGSHNEQFF. The CDR3 bases are TGTGCCAGCATTCCTAGCGGGAGCCACAATGAGCAGTTCTTC.

This clone was seen only a few times. The chain joins TRBV6-4 to TRBJ1-1, with D hard to call. Trimming left V 4 bases short and J 1 base short, with 7 bases between. The CDR3 spans 13 residues. CDR1 is MRHNA, CDR2 SNTAGT, per germline. CDR3 nucleotide sequence: TGTGCCAGCAGTGCTGCAGGGAACACTGAAGCTTTCTTT. Translating it yields CASSAAGNTEAFF.

This clone was observed a few times. The rearrangement links TRBV11-2 to TRBJ2-1; D is perhaps TRBD2 (6 bases). The CDR3 contains 14 residues. CDR1 and CDR2 (germline): SGHAT, FQNNGV. V was trimmed by 3 bases and J by 10 bases, leaving 16 bases between them. CDR3 protein: CASSFGTPVGEQFF. For the CDR3, the DNA is TGTGCCAGCAGCTTTGGGACTCCGGTCGGCGAGCAGTTCTTC.

The chain combines TRBV6-6 with TRBJ1-3; 7 bases are shared with TRBD1. The CDR3 is 15 residues long. Germline CDR1 MNHNY, CDR2 SVGAGI (reference sequence). Trimming cost V 6 bases and J 1 base; bases outside gene matches: 6. CDR3 protein: CASRPRDSSGNTIYF. CDR3 sequence (DNA): TGTGCCAGCAGGCCCAGGGACAGTTCTGGAAACACCATATATTTT.

About this clone: This could be a read error, since a much larger clone is one nucleotide away. Additional DNA sequences in this sample encode the identical CDR3. J is TRBJ2-7 and V is TRBV5-1; the D is unclear. The length of the CDR3 is 11 residues. The germline CDR1 and CDR2 sequences are SGHRS and YFSETQ. V was shortened by 0 bases and J by 6 bases, with 4 bases between the two germline ends. This CDR3 reads CASSLEAEQYF. CDR3 nucleotide sequence: TGCGCCAGCAGCTTGGAAGCCGAGCAGTACTTC.

The chain carries TRBV9 and TRBJ2-1; D is possibly TRBD2 (6 bases). V was clipped by 3 bases and J by 7 bases, with 11 bases between them. The CDR3 has 13 amino acids. Germline V gives CDR1 SGDLS, CDR2 YYNGEE. DNA for the CDR3: TGTGCCAGCAGCGCCGGGACTCGTAATGAGCAGTTCTTC. The encoded protein is CASSAGTRNEQFF.

This clone was picked up a small number of times. The rearrangement uses TRBV30 and TRBJ2-5; tentatively, D is TRBD2 (6 bases). The V end was cut by 4 bases, the J end by 4 bases, with 13 bases between. Germline CDR1 GTSNPN, CDR2 SVGIG (reference sequence). This CDR3 region has 13 residues. The CDR3 bases are TGTGCCTGGACTCGGGACTTACGAGAGACCCAGTACTTC. It encodes CAWTRDLRETQYF.

The chain recombines TRBV6-1 with TRBJ2-3; the D gene could be TRBD1 or TRBD2 (5 bases each). This CDR3 is built from 15 residues. Deletions cut 0 bases from V and 0 bases from J, with 7 bases between. Germline assignment: CDR1 MNHNS and CDR2 SASEGT. The CDR3: CASSEAGPSTDTQYF. In DNA form, the CDR3 reads TGTGCCAGCAGTGAAGCGGGACCTAGCACAGATACGCAGTATTTT.

Regarding this clone: The same CDR3 is also encoded by other DNA sequences in this sample. The chain combines TRBV19 with TRBJ2-7; TRBD2 agrees at 11 bases. Germline V gives CDR1 LNHDA, CDR2 SQIVND (reference sequence). Trimming took 3 bases from V and 3 from J; bases not matched to a gene: 1. The CDR3 covers 14 residues. The CDR3 nucleotides are TGTGCCAGTAGTATTGGGACTAGCGGCTACGAGCAGTACTTC. Protein sequence: CASSIGTSGYEQYF. Together with reference TRBV19 and TRBJ2-7, the CDR3 gives the full variable domain: DGGITQSPKYLFRKEGQNVTLSCEQNLNHDAMYWYRQDPGQGLRLIYYSQIVNDFQKGDIAEGYSVSREKKESFPLTVTSAQKNPTAFYLCASSIGTSGYEQYFGPGTRLTVT.

This chain links TRBV4-1 with TRBJ2-3; 10 bases fit TRBD1. Germline V CDR1 and CDR2: MGHRA, YSYEKL. Germline trimming cut 3 bases from V and 6 bases from J; bases unmatched to any gene: 0. This CDR3 has 13 amino acids. The DNA for the CDR3 is TGCGCCAGCAGCCAGGGACAGGGGGATACGCAGTATTTT. Amino acids: CASSQGQGDTQYF.

This clone has at least ten counts. This chain joins TRBV5-1 and TRBJ2-1; 10 bases are a match to TRBD2. CDR3 length: 14 amino acids. The V and J ends lost 8 bases and 7 bases, in that order; junction bases with no gene match: 9. Germline loops: CDR1 SGHRS, CDR2 YFSETQ. Written as DNA, the CDR3 is TGCGCCAGTACGGGGACTAGCGCGGAGAATGAGCAGTTCTTC. It translates to CASTGTSAENEQFF.

The chain joins TRBV6-5 to TRBJ1-1; perhaps TRBD1 as D (5 bases). The CDR3 has 14 amino acids. Trimming took off 5 bases at V and 4 bases at J, with 14 bases between the two ends. Germline V gene lookup returns CDR1 MNHEY and CDR2 SVGAGI. The CDR3 region is CASSEGKWFTEAFF. The CDR3 coding sequence is TGTGCCAGCAGTGAGGGGAAATGGTTCACTGAAGCTTTCTTT.

This chain links TRBV6-6 with TRBJ1-2; the match to TRBD1 covers 9 bases. This CDR3 comprises 15 residues. CDR1 MNHNY and CDR2 SVGAGI come from the germline V gene (reference sequence). V shed 0 bases, J shed 5 bases, and the junction held 4 bases outside the gene matches. CDR3 in amino acids: CASSYSGTGRYGYTF. The DNA for the CDR3 is TGTGCCAGCAGTTACTCGGGGACAGGGAGGTATGGCTACACCTTC.

The chain joins TRBV10-3 to TRBJ1-5; D remains ambiguous. Trimming took off 4 bases at V and 5 bases at J, with 9 bases between the two ends. Germline values: CDR1 ENHRY, CDR2 SYGVKD. The CDR3 extends over 13 amino acids. Here the CDR3 DNA reads TGTGCCATCAGTGGGGCAGAAGATCAGCCCCAGCATTTT. Amino acids: CAISGAEDQPQHF.

The chain couples TRBV4-2 to TRBJ2-7, with TRBD1 matching 11 bases. V was clipped by 4 bases and J by 2 bases; unmatched bases: 4. The CDR3 totals 15 residues. Germline V lookup: CDR1 LGHNA, CDR2 YNFKEQ. The CDR3 here is CASSPTGQGAYEQYF. The CDR3 nucleotides read TGTGCCAGCAGCCCAACGGGACAGGGGGCCTACGAGCAGTACTTC.

V is TRBV5-4 and J is TRBJ1-4, with D hard to call. The CDR3 has 13 amino acids. Trimming shortened V by 3 bases and J by 10 bases, and 13 bases separated the two germline ends. Germline CDR1 is SGHNT and CDR2 is YYREEE (reference sequence). Written as DNA, the CDR3 is TGTGCCAGCAGCTACGGGGAAGGCGGAAAACTGTTTTTT. This sequence encodes CASSYGEGGKLFF.

This chain joins TRBV27 and TRBJ2-5; D remains ambiguous. Judging by the DNA end, TRBJ2-7 fits better; the J call may be wrong. There are 13 residues in the CDR3. From germline, CDR1 is MNHEY and CDR2 SMNVEV (reference sequence). The DNA for the CDR3 is TGTGCCAGCAGTTTATCTCCCAGCTACGAGCAGTACTTC. Amino acid sequence: CASSLSPSYEQYF.

The rearrangement uses TRBV4-1 and TRBJ2-1; TRBD2 aligns across 12 bases. Per the germline V gene, CDR1 is MGHRA and CDR2 is YSYEKL. This CDR3 comprises 20 residues. V trimming: 4 bases; J trimming: 1 base; junction bases outside the gene matches: 14. The CDR3 here is CASSRGFLAGGPGSYNEQFF. The CDR3 coding sequence is TGCGCCAGCAGCCGAGGATTCCTAGCGGGAGGGCCGGGGTCCTACAATGAGCAGTTCTTC.

The V and J genes are TRBV11-2 and TRBJ2-3, with 8 bases identical to TRBD1. CDR3 length: 16 residues. Unmatched junction bases numbered 7, after V lost 4 bases and J lost 1 base. CDR1 SGHAT and CDR2 FQNNGV come from the germline V gene. The CDR3 protein is CASSWTGTPGTDTQYF. The CDR3 nucleotides are TGTGCCAGCAGCTGGACAGGGACCCCCGGCACAGATACGCAGTATTTT.

The chain links TRBV5-3 to TRBJ2-2; 12 bases match TRBD2. TRBV5-3 has ORF status, its function being uncertain. Germline trimming cut 4 bases from V and 4 bases from J; bases unmatched to any gene: 5. The CDR3 runs to 16 residues. The CDR3 is CARSRLAGAPTGELFF. CDR3 in DNA: TGTGCCAGAAGCCGACTAGCGGGAGCTCCCACCGGGGAGCTGTTTTTT.

This chain links TRBV7-3 with TRBJ1-3, with TRBD1 as a possible D gene (5 bases). Trimming removed 4 bases at V and 1 base at J, with 26 bases between. The length of the CDR3 is 20 residues. In germline, CDR1 is SGHTA, CDR2 FQGTGA. For the CDR3, the DNA is TGTGCCAGCAGCTCCCCGGGCAAGGGGAGCCAGTTAGTATCTGGAAACACCATATATTTT. As protein: CASSSPGKGSQLVSGNTIYF.